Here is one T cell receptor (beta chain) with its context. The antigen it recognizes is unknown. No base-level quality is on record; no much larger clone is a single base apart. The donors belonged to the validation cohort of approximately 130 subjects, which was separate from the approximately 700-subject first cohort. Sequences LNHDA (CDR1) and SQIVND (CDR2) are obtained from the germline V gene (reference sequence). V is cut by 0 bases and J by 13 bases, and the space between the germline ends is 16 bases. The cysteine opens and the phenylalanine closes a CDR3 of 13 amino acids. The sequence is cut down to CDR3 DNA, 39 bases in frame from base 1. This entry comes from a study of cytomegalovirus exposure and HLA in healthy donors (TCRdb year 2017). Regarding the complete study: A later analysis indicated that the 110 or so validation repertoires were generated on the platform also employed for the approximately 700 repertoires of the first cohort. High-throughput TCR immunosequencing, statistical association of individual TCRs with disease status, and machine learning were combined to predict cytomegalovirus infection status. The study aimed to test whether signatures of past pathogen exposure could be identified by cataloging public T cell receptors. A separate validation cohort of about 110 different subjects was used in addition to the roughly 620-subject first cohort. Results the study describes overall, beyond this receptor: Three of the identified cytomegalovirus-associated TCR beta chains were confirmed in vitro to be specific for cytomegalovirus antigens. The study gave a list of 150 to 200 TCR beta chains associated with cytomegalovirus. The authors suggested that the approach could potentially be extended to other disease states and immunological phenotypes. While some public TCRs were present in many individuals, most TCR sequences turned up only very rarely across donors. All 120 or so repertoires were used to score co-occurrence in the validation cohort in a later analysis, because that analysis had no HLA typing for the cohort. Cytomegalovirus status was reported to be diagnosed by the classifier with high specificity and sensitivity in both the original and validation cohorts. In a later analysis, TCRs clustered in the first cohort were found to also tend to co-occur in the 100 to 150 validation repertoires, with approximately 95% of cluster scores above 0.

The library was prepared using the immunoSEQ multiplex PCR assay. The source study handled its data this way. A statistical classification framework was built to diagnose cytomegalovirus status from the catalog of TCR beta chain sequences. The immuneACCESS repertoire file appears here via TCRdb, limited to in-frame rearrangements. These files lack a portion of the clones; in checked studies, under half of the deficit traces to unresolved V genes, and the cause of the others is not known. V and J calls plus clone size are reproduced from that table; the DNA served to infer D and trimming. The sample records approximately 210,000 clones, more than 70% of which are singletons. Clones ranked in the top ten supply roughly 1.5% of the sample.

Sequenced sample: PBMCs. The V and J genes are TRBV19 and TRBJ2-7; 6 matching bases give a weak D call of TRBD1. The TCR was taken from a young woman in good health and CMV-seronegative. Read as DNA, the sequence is TGTGCCAGTAGTATAGATGTGGGGACACGGATCTACTTC. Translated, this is CASSIDVGTRIYF.